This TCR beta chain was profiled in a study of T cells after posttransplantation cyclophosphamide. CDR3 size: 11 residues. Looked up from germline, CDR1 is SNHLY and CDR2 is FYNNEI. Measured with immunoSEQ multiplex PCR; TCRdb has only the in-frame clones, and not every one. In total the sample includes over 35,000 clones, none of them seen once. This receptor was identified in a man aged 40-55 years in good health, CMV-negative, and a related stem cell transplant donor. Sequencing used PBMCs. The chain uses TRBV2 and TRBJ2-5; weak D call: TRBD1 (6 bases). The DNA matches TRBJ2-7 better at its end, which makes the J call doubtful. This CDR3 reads CASLQGYEQYF. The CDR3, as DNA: TGTGCCAGCCTACAGGGCTACGAGCAGTACTTC.